Below are 12 T cell receptor beta chains sequenced from a single sample in a study of T cells in Graves' hyperthyroidism and ophthalmopathy. Regions amplified from RNA transcripts were the TCR beta CDR3 regions. The TCR CDR3 first-round RT-PCR relied on the HTBI primer set. TCRdb re-called the multiplex PCR reads through MiXCR, storing one row per CDR3 protein. The table lists under 400,000 distinct CDR3 sequences, roughly 13% of them singletons. The sample consisted of blood. All receptors come from a woman younger than 30 with Graves' hyperthyroidism.

This clonotype has more than one count but fewer than ten. J is TRBJ1-2 and V is TRBV10-2; a possible D gene is TRBD1 (5 bases). The CDR3 is made up of 12 amino acids. Trimming shortened V by 7 bases and J by 4 bases, and 10 bases separated the two germline ends. Germline V gene sequence: CDR1 WSHSY, CDR2 SAAADI. CDR3 sequence (DNA): TGCGCCAGCAAAGACAGAGGCTATGGCTACACCTTC. Translated, it gives CASKDRGYGYTF.

This clonotype was picked up many times. The V call is TRBV20-1, the J call TRBJ2-5; D perhaps matches TRBD2 (6 bases). The CDR3 is 15 residues long. Trimming removed 0 bases at V and 3 bases at J, with 14 bases between. CDR1 DFQATT and CDR2 SNEGSKA come from the germline V gene (reference sequence). The CDR3 DNA reads TGCAGTGCTAGAGATTCCGGGACTCTCAAAGAGACCCAGTACTTC. Its protein product is CSARDSGTLKETQYF.

The table lists this clonotype with many counts. The gene calls are TRBV28 and TRBJ2-2; 10 bases agree with TRBD2. Trimming took 7 bases from V and 4 from J; bases not matched to a gene: 6. CDR3 length: 15 residues. Germline loops: CDR1 MDHEN, CDR2 SYDVKM. CDR3 bases: TGTGCCAGCACCCTAAGCGGGGGGGCCACCGGGGAGCTGTTTTTT. It codes for CASTLSGGATGELFF.

The rearrangement joins TRBV6-6 to TRBJ2-1; 7 bases agree with TRBD1. This CDR3 contains 17 residues. The junction had 11 bases not matched to a gene; V was cut back by 2 bases and J by 4 bases. From germline, CDR1 is MNHNY and CDR2 SVGAGI (reference sequence). The CDR3 DNA reads as TGTGCCAGCAGTTACGGCTGGACCGGGACAGCGTACAATGAGCAGTTCTTC. This codes for CASSYGWTGTAYNEQFF.

This clonotype showed up many times. The rearrangement joins TRBV6-2 or TRBV6-3 to TRBJ2-7; D call uncertain. The CDR3 covers 11 residues. CDR1 and CDR2 from the germline V gene are MNHEY and SVGEGT. Trimming shortened V by 0 bases and J by 6 bases, and 3 bases separated the two germline ends. The CDR3 DNA follows: TGTGCCAGCAGTTACTCAGGCGAGCAGTACTTC. This translates into CASSYSGEQYF.

This clonotype was counted ten times or more. V usage is TRBV3-1 and J usage is TRBJ2-7; 12 nucleotides line up with TRBD2. The CDR3 extends over 14 amino acids. Germline V gives CDR1 LGHDT, CDR2 YNNKEL (reference sequence). V was pared by 1 base and J by 9 bases, with 4 bases of the junction left unmatched. The CDR3 DNA is TGTGCCAGCAGCCAAGGACTAGCGGGAGTGGCGCAGTACTTC. Translation gives CASSQGLAGVAQYF.

As for this clonotype: The junction departs from the called germline gene at one end, perhaps through a read error. This chain joins TRBV7-7 and TRBJ2-5; a possible D gene is TRBD2 (6 bases). Looked up from germline, CDR1 is SSHAT and CDR2 is FNYEAQ (reference sequence). This CDR3 is built from 14 residues. Here the CDR3 reads CASSRGGGQETQYF. Written as DNA, the CDR3 is TGTGCTAGCAGCCGGGGTGGGGGGCAAGAGACCCAGTACTTC.

At least ten counts were recorded for this clonotype. CDR3 bases: TGTGCCAGTCGACAGGTGGGAGATACGCAGTATTTT. Its protein is CASRQVGDTQYF. This chain joins TRBV6-1 and TRBJ2-3, with D perhaps matching TRBD1 (6 bases). This CDR3 comprises 12 residues. Trimming removed 9 bases at V and 5 bases at J, with 12 bases between. Germline V gene lookup returns CDR1 MNHNS and CDR2 SASEGT.

This clonotype was seen at least ten times. V is TRBV5-1 and J is TRBJ2-3, with TRBD2 identical over 10 bases. The ends lost 0 bases at V and 2 bases at J; junction bases unmatched: 3. This CDR3 region has 16 residues. Germline-derived CDR1 and CDR2 are SGHRS and YFSETQ. The CDR3 coding sequence is TGCGCCAGCAGCTTGGGGACTAGCGGACTCACAGATACGCAGTATTTT. Translation: CASSLGTSGLTDTQYF.

This clonotype has a count of ten or more. The V gene is TRBV7-8, the J gene TRBJ2-1; D unresolved. The V end was cut by 4 bases, the J end by 9 bases, with 13 bases between. CDR1 and CDR2 (germline): SGHVS, FQNEAQ. This CDR3 region has 13 residues. CDR3 DNA sequence: TGTGCCAGCAGCTCGCAACCACCTGGTGAGCAGTTCTTC. Translation: CASSSQPPGEQFF.

This clonotype showed up many times. The J gene is TRBJ2-5, the V gene TRBV20-1; 11 bases agree with TRBD2. V lost 8 bases, J lost 5 bases, and 10 bases stayed unmatched. Germline V gene sequence: CDR1 DFQATT, CDR2 SNEGSKA (reference sequence). This CDR3 comprises 14 residues. The CDR3, as DNA: TGCAGTACTCATAGCGGGAGGGCCGGGGAGACCCAGTACTTC. This sequence encodes CSTHSGRAGETQYF.

This clonotype was picked up many times. This rearrangement joins TRBV7-8 to TRBJ2-1; no clear D. V lost 5 bases and J lost 6, with 5 bases in between. The germline CDR1 and CDR2 sequences are SGHVS and FQNEAQ. The CDR3 sequence is 11 residues long. CDR3 loop: CASSTINEQFF. CDR3 in DNA: TGTGCCAGCAGCACCATCAATGAGCAGTTCTTC.